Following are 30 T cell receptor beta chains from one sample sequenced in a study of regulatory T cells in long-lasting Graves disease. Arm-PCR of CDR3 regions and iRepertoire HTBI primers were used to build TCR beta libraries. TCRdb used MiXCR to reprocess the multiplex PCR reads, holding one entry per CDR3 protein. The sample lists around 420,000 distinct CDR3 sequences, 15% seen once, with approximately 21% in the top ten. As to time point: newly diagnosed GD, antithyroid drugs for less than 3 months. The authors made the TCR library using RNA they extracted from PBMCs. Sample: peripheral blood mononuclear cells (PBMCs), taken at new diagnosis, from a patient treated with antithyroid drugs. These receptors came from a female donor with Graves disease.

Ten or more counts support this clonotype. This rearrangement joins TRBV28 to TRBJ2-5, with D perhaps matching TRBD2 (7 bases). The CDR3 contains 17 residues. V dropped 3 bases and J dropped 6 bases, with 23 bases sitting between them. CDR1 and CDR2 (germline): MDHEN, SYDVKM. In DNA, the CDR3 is TGTGCCAGCAGTTTGTCAGAGTGGGGGGGCAGAGGGCAGACCCAGTACTTC. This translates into CASSLSEWGGRGQTQYF.

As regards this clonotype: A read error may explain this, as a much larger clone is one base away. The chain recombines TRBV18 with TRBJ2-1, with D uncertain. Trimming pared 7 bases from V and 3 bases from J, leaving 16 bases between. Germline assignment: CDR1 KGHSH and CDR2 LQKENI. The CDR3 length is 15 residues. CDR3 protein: CASLKGSPSYNEQFF. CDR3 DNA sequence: TGTGCCAGCTTAAAAGGGTCGCCGAGCTACAATGAGCAGTTCTTC.

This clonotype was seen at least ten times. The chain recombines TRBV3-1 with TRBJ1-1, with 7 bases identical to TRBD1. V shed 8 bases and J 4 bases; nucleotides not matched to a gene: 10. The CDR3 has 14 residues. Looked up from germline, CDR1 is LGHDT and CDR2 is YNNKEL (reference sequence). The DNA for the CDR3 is TGTGCCAGCTGGAGCCGGGACAGAAGCACTGAAGCTTTCTTT. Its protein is CASWSRDRSTEAFF.

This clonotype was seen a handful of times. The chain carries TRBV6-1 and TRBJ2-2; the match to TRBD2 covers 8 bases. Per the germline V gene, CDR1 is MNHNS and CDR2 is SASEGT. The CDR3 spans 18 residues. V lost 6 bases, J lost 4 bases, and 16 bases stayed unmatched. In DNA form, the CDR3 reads TGTGCCAGCAGAATCGGAAGAACTATCGGGGGGGGCACCGGGGAGCTGTTTTTT. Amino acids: CASRIGRTIGGGTGELFF.

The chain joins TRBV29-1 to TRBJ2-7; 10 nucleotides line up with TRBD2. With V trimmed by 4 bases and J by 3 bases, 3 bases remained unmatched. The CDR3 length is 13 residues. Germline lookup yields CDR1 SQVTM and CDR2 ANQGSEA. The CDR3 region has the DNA TGCAGCGTTGGGACTAGCGGAAACTACGAGCAGTACTTC. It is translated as CSVGTSGNYEQYF.

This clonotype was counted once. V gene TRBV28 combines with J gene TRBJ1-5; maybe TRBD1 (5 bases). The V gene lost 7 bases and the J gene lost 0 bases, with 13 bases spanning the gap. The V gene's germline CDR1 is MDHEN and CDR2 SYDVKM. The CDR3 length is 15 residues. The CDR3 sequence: CASKGLTYSNQPQHF. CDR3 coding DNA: TGTGCCAGCAAGGGACTCACCTATAGCAATCAGCCCCAGCATTTT.

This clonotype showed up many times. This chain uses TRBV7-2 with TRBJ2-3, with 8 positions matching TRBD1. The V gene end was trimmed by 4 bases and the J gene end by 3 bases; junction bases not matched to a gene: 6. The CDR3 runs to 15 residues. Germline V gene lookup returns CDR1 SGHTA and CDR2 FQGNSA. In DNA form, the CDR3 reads TGTGCCAGCAGCTACAGGGGGGAAATGACAGATACGCAGTATTTT. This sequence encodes CASSYRGEMTDTQYF.

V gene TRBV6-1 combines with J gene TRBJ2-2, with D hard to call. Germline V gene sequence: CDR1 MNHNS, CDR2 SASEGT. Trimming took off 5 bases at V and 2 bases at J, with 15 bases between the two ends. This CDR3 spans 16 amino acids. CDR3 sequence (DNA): TGTGCCAGCAGTCCGGACGGGCAAGCTAACACCGGGGAGCTGTTTTTT. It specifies CASSPDGQANTGELFF.

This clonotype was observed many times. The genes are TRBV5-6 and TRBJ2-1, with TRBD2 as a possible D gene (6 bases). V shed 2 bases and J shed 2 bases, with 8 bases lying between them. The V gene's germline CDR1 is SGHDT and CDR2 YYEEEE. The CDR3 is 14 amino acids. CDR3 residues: CASSLPGAYNEQFF. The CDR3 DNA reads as TGTGCCAGCAGCTTACCGGGAGCCTACAATGAGCAGTTCTTC.

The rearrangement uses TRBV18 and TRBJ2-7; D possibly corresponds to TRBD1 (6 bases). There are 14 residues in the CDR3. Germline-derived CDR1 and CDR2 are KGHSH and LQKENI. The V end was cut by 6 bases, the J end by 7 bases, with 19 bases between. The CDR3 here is CASSPRQDSGEQYF. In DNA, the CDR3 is TGTGCCAGCTCCCCCAGACAGGACTCGGGGGAGCAGTACTTC. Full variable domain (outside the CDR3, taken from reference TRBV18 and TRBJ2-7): NAGVMQNPRHLVRRRGQEARLRCSPMKGHSHVYWYRQLPEEGLKFMVYLQKENIIDESGMPKERFSAEFPKEGPSILRIQQVVRGDSAAYFCASSPRQDSGEQYFGPGTRLTVT.

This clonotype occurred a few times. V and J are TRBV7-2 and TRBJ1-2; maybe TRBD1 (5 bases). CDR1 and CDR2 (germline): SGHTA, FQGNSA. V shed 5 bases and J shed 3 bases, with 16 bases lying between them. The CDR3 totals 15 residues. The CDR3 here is CASSHEGTQDYGYTF. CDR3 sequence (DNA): TGTGCCAGCAGCCATGAAGGGACTCAGGACTATGGCTACACCTTC.

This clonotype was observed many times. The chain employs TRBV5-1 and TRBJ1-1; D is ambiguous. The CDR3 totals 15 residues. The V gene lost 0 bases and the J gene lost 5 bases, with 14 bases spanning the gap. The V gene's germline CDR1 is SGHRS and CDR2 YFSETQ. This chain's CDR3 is CASSLALDGVTEAFF. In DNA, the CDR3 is TGCGCCAGCAGCTTGGCCTTGGATGGGGTAACTGAAGCTTTCTTT. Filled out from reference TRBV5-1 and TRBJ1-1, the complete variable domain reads KAGVTQTPRYLIKTRGQQVTLSCSPISGHRSVSWYQQTPGQGLQFLFEYFSETQRNKGNFPGRFSGRQFSNSRSEMNVSTLELGDSALYLCASSLALDGVTEAFFGQGTRLTVV.

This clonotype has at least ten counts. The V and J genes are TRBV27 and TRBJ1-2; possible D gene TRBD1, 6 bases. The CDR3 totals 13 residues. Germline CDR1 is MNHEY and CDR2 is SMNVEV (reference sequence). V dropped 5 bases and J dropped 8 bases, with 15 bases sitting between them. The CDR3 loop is CASSPGGGPGYTF. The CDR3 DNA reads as TGTGCCAGCAGTCCCGGAGGGGGGCCCGGCTACACCTTC.

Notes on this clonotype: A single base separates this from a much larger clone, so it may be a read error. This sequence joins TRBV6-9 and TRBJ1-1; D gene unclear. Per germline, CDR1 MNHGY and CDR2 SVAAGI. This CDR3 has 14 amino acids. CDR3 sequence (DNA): TGTGCCAGCAGTTTAACAAGGTGGAACACTGAAACTTTCTTT. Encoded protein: CASSLTRWNTETFF.

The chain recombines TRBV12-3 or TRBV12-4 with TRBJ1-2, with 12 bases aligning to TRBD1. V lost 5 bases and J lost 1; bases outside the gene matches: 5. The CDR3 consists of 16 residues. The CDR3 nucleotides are TGTGCCAGCAGTCGCGGGACAGGGGGCGTTAACTATGGCTACACCTTC. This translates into CASSRGTGGVNYGYTF.

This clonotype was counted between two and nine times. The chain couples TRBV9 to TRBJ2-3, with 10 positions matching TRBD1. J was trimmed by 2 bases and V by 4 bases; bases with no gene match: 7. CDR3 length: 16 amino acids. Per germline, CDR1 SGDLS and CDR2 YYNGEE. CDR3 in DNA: TGTGCCAGCAGCTCTGCCGGGACAGGGGCCACAGATACGCAGTATTTT. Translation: CASSSAGTGATDTQYF.

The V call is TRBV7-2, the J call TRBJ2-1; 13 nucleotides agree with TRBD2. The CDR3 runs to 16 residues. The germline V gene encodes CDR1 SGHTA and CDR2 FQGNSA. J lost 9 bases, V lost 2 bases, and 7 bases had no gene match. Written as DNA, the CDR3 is TGTGCCAGCAGCTTACGGACTAGCGGGAGCTGGGGTGAGCAGTTCTTC. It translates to CASSLRTSGSWGEQFF.

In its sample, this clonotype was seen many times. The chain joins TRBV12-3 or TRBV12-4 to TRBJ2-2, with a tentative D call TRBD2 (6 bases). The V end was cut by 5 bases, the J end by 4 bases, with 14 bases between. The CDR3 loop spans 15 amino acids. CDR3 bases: TGTGCCAGCAGTCCCAGGCGGGGTTTCACCGGGGAGCTGTTTTTT. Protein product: CASSPRRGFTGELFF.

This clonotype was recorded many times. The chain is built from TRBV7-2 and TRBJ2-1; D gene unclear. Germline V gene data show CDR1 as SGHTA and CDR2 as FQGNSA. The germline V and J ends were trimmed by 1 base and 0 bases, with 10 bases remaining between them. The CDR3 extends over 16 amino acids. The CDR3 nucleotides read TGTGCCAGCAGCTTAGATACCAGGAGCTCCTACAATGAGCAGTTCTTC. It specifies CASSLDTRSSYNEQFF.

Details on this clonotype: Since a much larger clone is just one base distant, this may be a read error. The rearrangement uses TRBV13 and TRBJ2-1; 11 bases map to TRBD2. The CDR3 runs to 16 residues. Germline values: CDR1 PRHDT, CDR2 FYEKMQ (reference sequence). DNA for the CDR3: TGTGCCAGCAGCCCCCGGACTAGCGGGTCCTACAATAAGCAGTTCTTC. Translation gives CASSPRTSGSYNKQFF. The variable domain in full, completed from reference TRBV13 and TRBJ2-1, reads AAGVIQSPRHLIKEKRETATLKCYPIPRHDTVYWYQQGPGQDPQFLISFYEKMQSDKGSIPDRFSAQQFSDYHSELNMSSLELGDSALYFCASSPRTSGSYNKQFFGPGTRLTVL.

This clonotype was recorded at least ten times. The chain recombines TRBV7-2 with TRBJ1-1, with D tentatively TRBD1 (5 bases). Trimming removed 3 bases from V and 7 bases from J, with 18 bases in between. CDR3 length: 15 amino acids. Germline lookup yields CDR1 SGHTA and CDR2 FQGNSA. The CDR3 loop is CASSFFPGQTLEAFF. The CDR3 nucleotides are TGTGCCAGCAGCTTTTTTCCGGGGCAGACCCTTGAAGCTTTCTTT.

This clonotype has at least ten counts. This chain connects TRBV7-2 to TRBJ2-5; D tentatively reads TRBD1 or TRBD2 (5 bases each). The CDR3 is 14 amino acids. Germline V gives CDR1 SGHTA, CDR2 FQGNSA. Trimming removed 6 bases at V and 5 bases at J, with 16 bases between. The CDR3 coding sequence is TGTGCCAGCAGGACCTCTGGGGGTGAGGAGACCCAGTACTTC. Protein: CASRTSGGEETQYF.

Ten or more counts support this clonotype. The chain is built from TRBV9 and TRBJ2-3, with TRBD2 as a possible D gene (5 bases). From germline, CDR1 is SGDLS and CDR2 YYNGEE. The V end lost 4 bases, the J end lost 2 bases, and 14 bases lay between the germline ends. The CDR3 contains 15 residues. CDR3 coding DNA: TGTGCCAGCAGCCCCGGGATCGAGCACACAGATACGCAGTATTTT. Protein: CASSPGIEHTDTQYF.

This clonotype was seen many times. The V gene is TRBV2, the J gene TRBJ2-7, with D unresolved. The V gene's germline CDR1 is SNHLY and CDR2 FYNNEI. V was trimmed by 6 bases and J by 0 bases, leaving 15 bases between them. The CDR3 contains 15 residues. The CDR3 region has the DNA TGTGCCAGCAGGCCAGACTTGCAAAGCTCCTACGAGCAGTACTTC. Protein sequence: CASRPDLQSSYEQYF.

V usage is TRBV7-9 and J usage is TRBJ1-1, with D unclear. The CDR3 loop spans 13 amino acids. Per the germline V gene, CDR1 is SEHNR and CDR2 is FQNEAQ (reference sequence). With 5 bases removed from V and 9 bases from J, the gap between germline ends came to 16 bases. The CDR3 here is CASSPPGEVKAFF. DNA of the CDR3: TGTGCCAGCAGCCCACCTGGTGAAGTAAAAGCTTTCTTT.

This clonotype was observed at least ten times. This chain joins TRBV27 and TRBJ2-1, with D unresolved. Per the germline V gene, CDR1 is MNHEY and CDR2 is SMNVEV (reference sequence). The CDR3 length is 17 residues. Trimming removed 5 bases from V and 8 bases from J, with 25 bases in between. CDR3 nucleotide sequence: TGTGCCAGCAGTCTTACGCGCGGCCCGCGGAGTGGCGATGAGCAGTTCTTC. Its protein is CASSLTRGPRSGDEQFF.

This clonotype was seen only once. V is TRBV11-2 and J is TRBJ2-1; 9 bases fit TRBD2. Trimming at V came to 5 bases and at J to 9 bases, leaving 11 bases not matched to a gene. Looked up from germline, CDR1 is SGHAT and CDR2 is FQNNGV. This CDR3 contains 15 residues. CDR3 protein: CASSQLLAGRTEQFF. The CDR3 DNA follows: TGTGCCAGCAGCCAATTACTAGCGGGTAGGACTGAGCAGTTCTTC.

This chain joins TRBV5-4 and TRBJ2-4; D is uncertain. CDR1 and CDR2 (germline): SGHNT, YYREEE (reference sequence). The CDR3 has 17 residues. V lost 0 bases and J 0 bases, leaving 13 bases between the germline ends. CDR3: CASSLEAGILAKNIQYF. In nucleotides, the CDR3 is TGTGCCAGCAGCTTGGAGGCTGGGATCTTAGCCAAAAACATTCAGTACTTC.

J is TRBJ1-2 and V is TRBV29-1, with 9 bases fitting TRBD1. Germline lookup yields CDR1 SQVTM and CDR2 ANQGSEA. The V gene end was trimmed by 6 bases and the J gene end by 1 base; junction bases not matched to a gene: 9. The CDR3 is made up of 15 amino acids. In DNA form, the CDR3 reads TGCAGCGTCGGGGAACAGGGGGCGATTAACTATGGCTACACCTTC. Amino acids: CSVGEQGAINYGYTF.

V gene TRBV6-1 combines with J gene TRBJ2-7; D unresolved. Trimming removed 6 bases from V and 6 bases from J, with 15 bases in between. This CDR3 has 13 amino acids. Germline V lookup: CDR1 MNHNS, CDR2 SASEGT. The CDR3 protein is CASRAEVGREQYF. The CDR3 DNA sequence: TGTGCCAGCAGAGCCGAAGTTGGCCGCGAGCAGTACTTC.